This note documents a single T cell receptor beta chain sequence. Its antigen remains undetermined. This sample was taken from a study of TET2 disruption in CD19-targeted CAR T cells (dated by TCRdb to the late 2010s). As for the study more broadly: The number of samples was determined by the original clinical trial design and by which samples were available, and no additional inclusion criteria were applied.

TCR beta chain deep sequencing was performed with the immunoSEQ assay. The authors' analysis ran thus. Only productive TCR beta rearrangements were used to calculate clonotype frequencies. The clones in this table, taken by TCRdb from immuneACCESS, are in-frame only. Not every clone is retained; where verified, under half of the shortfall comes from an unresolved V gene, and the cause of the rest is unknown. Clone size and the V and J calls come from that table; the DNA yielded D and trimming. For this sample, the table gives approximately 27,000 clones. The ten largest clones capture 1.5% to 2% of the sample. The label giving this sample's treatment or condition can be read as: autologous CTL019 cells: CD19 CAR with 4-1BB and CD3 zeta domains. The CD19 CAR incorporated TCR zeta and 4-1BB costimulatory signaling domains. Leukapheresis was used to collect the T cells for CTL019 manufacturing from peripheral blood. The DNeasy Blood and Tissue Kit was used to extract genomic DNA from pre-infusion T cells, peripheral blood, or sorted post-infusion T cells.

Here is what the overall study found, with its caveats: Conclusions about the CAR T cells of the patient were based on extensive analysis of a single subject.

The sample consisted of CD8- CAR+ T cells sorted from cultured blood T cells, taken for CD19 CAR T cell therapy. What the cell subset or site label conveys for this sample: CD8-negative CAR-positive T cells from the infusion product. This receptor was taken from a man between 65 and 85 years old with chronic lymphocytic leukemia.

The CDR3 region has the sequence CASSSAGGTGYTF. The DNA read from the CDR3 is TGTGCCAGCAGCTCCGCCGGGGGTACTGGC. In this chain, TRBV7-3 is recombined with TRBJ1-2; D gene: possibly TRBD1, on 5 matching bases. Coverage ceases 3 residues before the CDR3 finishes, and the germline J gene fills in the end. The germline V gene encodes CDR1 SGHTA and CDR2 FQGTGA. Between the V and J ends, shortened by 4 bases and 7 bases respectively, the junction contains 13 bases. The CDR3 numbers 13 residues from cysteine through phenylalanine. The DNA shown is the part of the CDR3 that was read: 30 bases, in frame from base 1.